The 12 T cell receptor beta chains below were found in one sample sequenced in a study of type 1 and type 2 diabetes patients. The PCR template was genomic DNA. The TCR beta CDR3 region was amplified using 30 forward and 13 reverse primers. TCRdb used MiXCR to reprocess the multiplex PCR reads, holding one entry per CDR3 protein. The data hold 250,000 or so distinct CDR3 sequences, with around 50% observed a single time. The sequencing input was peripheral blood mononuclear cells (PBMCs). The receptor source for this set is a man aged 18-30 years with type 2 diabetes.

The rearrangement joins TRBV20-1 to TRBJ2-7; D remains ambiguous. The CDR3 covers 14 residues. Germline values: CDR1 DFQATT, CDR2 SNEGSKA (reference sequence). Trimming took 4 bases from V and 2 from J, leaving 15 bases between them. The CDR3 sequence is CSAIPTLKPYEQYF. The CDR3, as DNA: TGCAGTGCTATACCGACCCTTAAACCCTACGAGCAGTACTTC.

This clonotype showed up just a few times. This sequence joins TRBV7-3 and TRBJ2-3; D uncertain. Germline assignment: CDR1 SGHTA and CDR2 FQGTGA. V dropped 7 bases and J dropped 2 bases, with 13 bases sitting between them. The CDR3 has 14 amino acids. The CDR3 sequence is CASTNPGATDTQYF. The DNA for the CDR3 is TGTGCCAGCACCAACCCAGGCGCCACAGATACGCAGTATTTT.

The chain has TRBV14 and TRBJ1-1; D gene ambiguous. Per germline, CDR1 SGHDN and CDR2 FVKESK. Trimming pared 1 base from V and 2 bases from J, leaving 20 bases between. There are 18 residues in the CDR3. CDR3 in amino acids: CASSQVIMNIGFNTEAFF. The CDR3 DNA sequence: TGTGCCAGCAGCCAAGTTATTATGAACATCGGGTTTAACACTGAAGCTTTCTTT.

This chain links TRBV19 with TRBJ2-2; 8 positions agree with TRBD1. This CDR3 has 15 amino acids. Looked up from germline, CDR1 is LNHDA and CDR2 is SQIVND (reference sequence). Germline trimming cut 6 bases from V and 6 bases from J; bases unmatched to any gene: 9. This CDR3 reads CASRIQGVGPGELFF. The CDR3 coding sequence is TGTGCCAGTAGGATACAGGGGGTTGGACCCGGGGAGCTGTTTTTT.

The chain links TRBV5-1 to TRBJ2-5, with D perhaps TRBD1 or TRBD2 (5 bases each). CDR3 size: 13 residues. V was shortened by 5 bases and J by 3 bases, with 11 bases between the two germline ends. In germline, CDR1 is SGHRS, CDR2 YFSETQ. CDR3 sequence reads: CASRPGTEETQYF. The CDR3 DNA is TGCGCCAGCAGACCTGGGACCGAAGAGACCCAGTACTTC.

The genes are TRBV30 and TRBJ2-2; tentatively, D is TRBD2 (5 bases). CDR3 size: 15 residues. Per germline, CDR1 GTSNPN and CDR2 SVGIG (reference sequence). Trimming removed 3 bases at V and 6 bases at J, with 17 bases between. The CDR3 DNA sequence: TGTGCCTGGAGCTGGAGGATAGTGGTGGCCGGGGAGCTGTTTTTT. Residues: CAWSWRIVVAGELFF.

This clonotype was picked up a small number of times. The V call is TRBV7-2, the J call TRBJ1-2; TRBD1 aligns across 7 bases. After removal of 3 bases from V and 4 bases from J, the junction contained 5 bases not matched to a gene. Germline V gene lookup returns CDR1 SGHTA and CDR2 FQGNSA. This CDR3 comprises 14 residues. The CDR3 loop is CASSLGGQPYGYTF. CDR3 bases: TGTGCCAGCAGCTTGGGGGGACAGCCCTATGGCTACACCTTC.

The chain is built from TRBV20-1 and TRBJ2-7; D is ambiguous. Germline lookup yields CDR1 DFQATT and CDR2 SNEGSKA (reference sequence). This CDR3 has 14 residues. V shed 1 base and J shed 3 bases, with 13 bases lying between them. CDR3 nucleotide sequence: TGCAGTGCTAGAGGTCCCCCGACCATCTACGAGCAGTACTTC. This codes for CSARGPPTIYEQYF.

The table lists this clonotype with a few counts. The V call is TRBV29-1, the J call TRBJ2-3; 8 bases agree with TRBD1. V was clipped by 6 bases and J by 2 bases; unmatched bases: 7. The germline V gene has CDR1 SQVTM and CDR2 ANQGSEA. The CDR3 is 14 amino acids. CDR3 coding DNA: TGCAGCGTAACCGGGACAGGAGACACAGATACGCAGTATTTT. Protein product: CSVTGTGDTDTQYF.

A note on this clonotype: Sequence at one end of the junction differs from germline and may be a read error. The chain is built from TRBV5-1 and TRBJ1-1, with TRBD1 as a possible D gene (6 bases). In germline, CDR1 is SGHRS, CDR2 YFSETQ. This CDR3 has 12 amino acids. CDR3 protein: CASGQINTEAFF. DNA of the CDR3: TGTGCCAGTGGACAGATTAACACTGAAGCTTTCTTT.

Comment on this clonotype: At one of its ends the junction is not consistent with the germline gene, which may arise from a read error. The genes are TRBV30 and TRBJ2-1; no definite D call. Germline V lookup: CDR1 GTSNPN, CDR2 SVGIG (reference sequence). The CDR3 has 12 residues. The CDR3 protein is CAWRPGYNEQSF. Here the CDR3 DNA reads TGTGCCTGGAGACCTGGCTACAATGAGCAGTCCTTC.

The chain carries TRBV6-5 and TRBJ2-2; no firm D call. The germline gives CDR1 MNHEY, CDR2 SVGAGI. This CDR3 has 14 residues. The V end was cut by 4 bases, the J end by 5 bases, with 11 bases between. The CDR3, as DNA: TGTGCCAGCAGTTTTGGGGATGCGACCGGGGAGCTGTTTTTT. It is translated as CASSFGDATGELFF.